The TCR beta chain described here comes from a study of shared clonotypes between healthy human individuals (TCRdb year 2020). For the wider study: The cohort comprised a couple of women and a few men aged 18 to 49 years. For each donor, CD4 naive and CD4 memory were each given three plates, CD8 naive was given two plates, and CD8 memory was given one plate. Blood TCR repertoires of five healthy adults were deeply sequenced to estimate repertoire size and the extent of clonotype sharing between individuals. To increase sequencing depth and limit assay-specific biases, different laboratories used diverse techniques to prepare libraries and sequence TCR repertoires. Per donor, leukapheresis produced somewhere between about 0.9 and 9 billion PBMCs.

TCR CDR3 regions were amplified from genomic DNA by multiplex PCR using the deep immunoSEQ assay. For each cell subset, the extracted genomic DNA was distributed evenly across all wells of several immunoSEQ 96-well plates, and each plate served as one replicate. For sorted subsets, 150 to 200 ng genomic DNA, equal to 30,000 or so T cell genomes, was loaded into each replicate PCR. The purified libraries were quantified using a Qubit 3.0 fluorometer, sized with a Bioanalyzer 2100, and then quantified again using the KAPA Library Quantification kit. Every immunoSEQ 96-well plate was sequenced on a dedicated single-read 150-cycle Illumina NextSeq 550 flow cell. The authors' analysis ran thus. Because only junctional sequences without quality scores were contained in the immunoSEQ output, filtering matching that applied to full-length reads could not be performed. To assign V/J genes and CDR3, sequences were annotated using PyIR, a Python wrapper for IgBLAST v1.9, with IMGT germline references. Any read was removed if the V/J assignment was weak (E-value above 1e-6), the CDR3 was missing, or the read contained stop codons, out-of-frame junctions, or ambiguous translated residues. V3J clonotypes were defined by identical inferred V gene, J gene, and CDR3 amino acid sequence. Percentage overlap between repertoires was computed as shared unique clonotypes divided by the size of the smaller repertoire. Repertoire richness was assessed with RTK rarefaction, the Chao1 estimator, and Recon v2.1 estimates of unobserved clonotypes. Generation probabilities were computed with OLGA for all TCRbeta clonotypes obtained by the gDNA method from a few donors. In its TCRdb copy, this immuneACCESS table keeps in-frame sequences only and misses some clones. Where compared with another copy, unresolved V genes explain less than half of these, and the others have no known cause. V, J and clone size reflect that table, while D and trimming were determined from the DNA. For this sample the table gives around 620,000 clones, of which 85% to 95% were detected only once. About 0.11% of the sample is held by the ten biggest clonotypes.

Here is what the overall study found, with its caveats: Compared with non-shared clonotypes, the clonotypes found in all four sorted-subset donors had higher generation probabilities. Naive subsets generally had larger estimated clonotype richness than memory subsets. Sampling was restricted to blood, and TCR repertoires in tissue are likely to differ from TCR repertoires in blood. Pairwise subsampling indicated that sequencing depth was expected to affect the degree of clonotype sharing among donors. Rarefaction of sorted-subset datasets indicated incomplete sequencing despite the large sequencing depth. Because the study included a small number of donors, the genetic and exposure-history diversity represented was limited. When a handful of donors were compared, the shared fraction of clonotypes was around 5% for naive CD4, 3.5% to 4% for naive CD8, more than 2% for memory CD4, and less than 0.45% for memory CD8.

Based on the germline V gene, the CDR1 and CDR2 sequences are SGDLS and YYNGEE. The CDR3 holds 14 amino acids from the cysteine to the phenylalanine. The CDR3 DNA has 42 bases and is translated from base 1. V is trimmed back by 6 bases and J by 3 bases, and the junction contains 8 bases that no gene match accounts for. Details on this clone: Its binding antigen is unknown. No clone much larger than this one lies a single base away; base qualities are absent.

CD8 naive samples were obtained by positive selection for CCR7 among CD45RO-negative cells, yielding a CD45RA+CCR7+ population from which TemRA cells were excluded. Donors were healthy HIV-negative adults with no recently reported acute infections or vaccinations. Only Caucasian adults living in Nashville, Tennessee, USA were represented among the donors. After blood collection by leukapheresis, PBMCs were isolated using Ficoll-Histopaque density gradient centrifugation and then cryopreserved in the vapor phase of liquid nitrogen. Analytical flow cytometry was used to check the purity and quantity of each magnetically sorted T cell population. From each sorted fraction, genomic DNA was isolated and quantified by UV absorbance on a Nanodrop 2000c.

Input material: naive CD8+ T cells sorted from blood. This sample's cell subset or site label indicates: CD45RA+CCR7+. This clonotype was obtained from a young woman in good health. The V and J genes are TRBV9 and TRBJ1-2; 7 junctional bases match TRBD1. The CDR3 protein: CASTDPGTDYGYTF. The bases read TGTGCCAGCACCGACCCCGGGACAGACTATGGCTACACCTTC.